This record covers a single T cell receptor (beta chain). These data come from a study of blood T cell repertoires in COVID-19. V lost 4 bases, J lost 0 bases, and 12 bases lay in between. This CDR3 spans 16 amino acids. Looked up from germline, CDR1 is KGHDR and CDR2 is SFDVKD. Here immunoSEQ multiplex PCR was the method, and the copy in TCRdb shows in-frame clones only, minus some. This sample has about 130,000 clones, with 85% to 90% found just once. This clonotype was sampled from a man aged 55 to 70 with active or convalescent COVID-19. This chain connects TRBV24-1 to TRBJ2-1; TRBD2 might be the D (6 bases). Sequencing used peripheral blood. The CDR3 nucleotides are TGTGCCACCAGTGACCCTAGCGAGAGCTCCTACAATGAGCAGTTCTTC. Translation gives CATSDPSESSYNEQFF.